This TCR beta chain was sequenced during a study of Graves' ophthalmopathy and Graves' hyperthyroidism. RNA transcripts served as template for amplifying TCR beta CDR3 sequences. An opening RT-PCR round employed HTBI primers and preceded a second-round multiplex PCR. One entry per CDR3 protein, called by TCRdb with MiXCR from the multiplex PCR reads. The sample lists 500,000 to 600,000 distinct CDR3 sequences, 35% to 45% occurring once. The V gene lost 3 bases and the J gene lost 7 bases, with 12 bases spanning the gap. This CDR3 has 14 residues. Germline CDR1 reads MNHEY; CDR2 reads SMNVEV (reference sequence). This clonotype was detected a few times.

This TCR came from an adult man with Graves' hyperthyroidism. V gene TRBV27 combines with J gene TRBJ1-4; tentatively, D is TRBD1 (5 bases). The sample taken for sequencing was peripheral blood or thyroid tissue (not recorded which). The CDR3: CASSLRQHLEKLFF. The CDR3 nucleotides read TGTGCCAGCAGTTTGAGACAGCACCTTGAAAAACTGTTTTTT.